Below, 11 T cell receptor beta chains from the same sample are listed, as sequenced in a study of shared clonotypes between healthy human individuals. Repertoires were generated with immunoSEQ multiplex PCR, while TCRdb's copy carries only in-frame clones and drops some. This table has about 120,000 clones, 68% appearing once. Sequenced: memory CD8+ T cells sorted from blood. As to subset: CD45RO+ cells pooled with CCR7-negative TemRA cells. The receptor source for this set is a woman in her 30s in good health.

This clone turned up a few times. V usage is TRBV7-9 and J usage is TRBJ2-1, with 10 bases that match TRBD2. The CDR3 extends over 14 amino acids. With V trimmed by 3 bases and J by 4 bases, 0 bases remained unmatched. Germline CDR1 SEHNR, CDR2 FQNEAQ (reference sequence). This chain's CDR3 is CASSLTSGYNEQFF. In DNA form, the CDR3 reads TGTGCCAGCAGCTTGACTAGCGGGTACAATGAGCAGTTCTTC. The full variable domain, completed using reference TRBV7-9 and TRBJ2-1, is DTGVSQNPRHKITKRGQNVTFRCDPISEHNRLYWYRQTLGQGPEFLTYFQNEAQLEKSRLLSDRFSAERPKGSFSTLEIQRTEQGDSAMYLCASSLTSGYNEQFFGPGTRLTVL.

The gene calls are TRBV6-4 and TRBJ2-2, with a tentative D call TRBD2 (5 bases). Trimming removed 5 bases at V and 4 bases at J, with 11 bases between. The V gene's germline CDR1 is MRHNA and CDR2 SNTAGT. CDR3 size: 14 residues. CDR3 DNA sequence: TGTGCCAGCAGTTTGGCGGGCGGCACCGGGGAGCTGTTTTTT. Residues: CASSLAGGTGELFF.

V usage is TRBV18 and J usage is TRBJ2-2; 12 nucleotides agree with TRBD1. The CDR3 consists of 16 residues. From germline, CDR1 is KGHSH and CDR2 LQKENI. J gave up 3 bases and V 2 bases, and 1 base lay outside the gene matches. CDR3 nucleotide sequence: TGTGCCAGCTCACCATGGGACAGGGGGCACACCGGGGAGCTGTTTTTT. Its protein product is CASSPWDRGHTGELFF.

This clone was seen only a few times. V usage is TRBV6-1 and J usage is TRBJ2-2; 14 bases agree with TRBD2. V shed 4 bases, J shed 7 bases, and the junction held 11 bases outside the gene matches. The CDR3 contains 18 residues. Germline loops: CDR1 MNHNS, CDR2 SASEGT. CDR3: CASSGVPGLAGDVGELFF. As DNA, the CDR3 is TGTGCCAGCAGTGGAGTACCGGGACTAGCGGGAGACGTCGGGGAGCTGTTTTTT.

The chain uses TRBV7-2 and TRBJ2-7; no clear D. V was clipped by 1 base and J by 0 bases, with 7 bases between them. Germline CDR1 and CDR2: SGHTA and FQGNSA. The CDR3 is made up of 14 amino acids. CDR3 coding DNA: TGTGCCAGCAGCTTAGTCGACGCCTCCTACGAGCAGTACTTC. It translates to CASSLVDASYEQYF. Using reference TRBV7-2 and TRBJ2-7 for the parts outside the CDR3, the full variable domain is GAGVSQSPSNKVTEKGKDVELRCDPISGHTALYWYRQSLGQGLEFLIYFQGNSAPDKSGLPSDRFSAERTGGSVSTLTIQRTQQEDSAVYLCASSLVDASYEQYFGPGTRLTVT.

The chain carries TRBV7-8 and TRBJ1-2, with a weak D call TRBD1 (5 bases). V lost 5 bases and J lost 8, with 30 bases in between. The length of the CDR3 is 18 residues. Germline CDR1 reads SGHVS; CDR2 reads FQNEAQ. CDR3 amino acids: CASSPKPGLTPVVSGYTF. CDR3 in DNA: TGTGCCAGCAGCCCCAAACCGGGACTTACCCCGGTCGTGTCGGGCTACACCTTC.

The rearrangement links TRBV28 to TRBJ1-6; 7 nucleotides agree with TRBD1. Germline loops: CDR1 MDHEN, CDR2 SYDVKM. The CDR3 is 15 residues long. V shed 5 bases and J 10 bases; nucleotides not matched to a gene: 11. The CDR3 sequence is CASSLPQTGTSPLHF. The CDR3 DNA is TGTGCCAGCAGTCTGCCCCAGACAGGGACGTCACCCCTCCACTTT.

This clone was recorded only once. CDR3: CASSQGAPGSQETQYF. The CDR3 DNA reads TGCGCCAGCAGCCAAGGCGCGCCGGGGTCCCAAGAGACCCAGTACTTC. This chain joins TRBV4-1 and TRBJ2-5; D possibly corresponds to TRBD2 (5 bases). The germline gives CDR1 MGHRA, CDR2 YSYEKL. V lost 1 base and J lost 1, with 13 bases in between. This CDR3 is built from 16 residues.

This clone was picked up a small number of times. The chain combines TRBV6-4 with TRBJ2-1; D could derive from TRBD1 or TRBD2 (5 bases each). This CDR3 has 15 residues. Germline CDR1 is MRHNA and CDR2 is SNTAGT. V was clipped by 6 bases and J by 3 bases, with 15 bases between them. In nucleotides, the CDR3 is TGTGCCAGCAGCCCCGGGGCCGGCAGCTACAATGAGCAGTTCTTC. It specifies CASSPGAGSYNEQFF.

The chain uses TRBV25-1 and TRBJ2-1; TRBD2 might be the D (6 bases). Trimming took off 5 bases at V and 4 bases at J, with 18 bases between the two ends. Germline CDR1 is MGHDK and CDR2 is SYGVNS. CDR3 length: 16 residues. The CDR3 loop is CASSHSPRTTYNEQFF. In nucleotides, the CDR3 is TGTGCCAGCAGTCACTCCCCCAGGACTACTTACAATGAGCAGTTCTTC.

In its sample, this clone was seen many times. This sequence joins TRBV30 and TRBJ2-1; 9 nucleotides align to TRBD2. CDR1 and CDR2 from the germline V gene are GTSNPN and SVGIG (reference sequence). This CDR3 has 15 amino acids. The V and J ends lost 3 bases and 4 bases, in that order; junction bases with no gene match: 7. The CDR3 loop is CAWREGTSRYNEQFF. CDR3 coding DNA: TGTGCCTGGAGGGAAGGGACTAGCCGATACAATGAGCAGTTCTTC.